One and the same sample provided the 25 T cell receptor beta chains below, sequenced in a study of PD-1 blockade in classical Hodgkin lymphoma. Time point indicated: newly diagnosed, previously untreated cHL patient sample. From thawed PBMCs, CD4+ T cells were purified using magnetic negative selection. Repertoires were generated with immunoSEQ multiplex PCR, while TCRdb's copy carries only in-frame clones and drops some. The sample has 30,000 to 40,000 clones, around 89% seen once; the top ten hold around 0.2%. The specimen was CD4+ T cells from blood. The receptors stem from a human donor with classical Hodgkin lymphoma.

The chain employs TRBV10-2 and TRBJ1-5; D perhaps matches TRBD1 (6 bases). This CDR3 region has 17 residues. Per the germline V gene, CDR1 is WSHSY and CDR2 is SAAADI. Trimming shortened V by 3 bases and J by 9 bases, and 24 bases separated the two germline ends. CDR3 DNA: TGCGCCAGCAGTGAAAAGGATAGTTGGGCAGGGGCCGCGCCCCAGCATTTT. Amino acids: CASSEKDSWAGAAPQHF.

The chain combines TRBV23-1 with TRBJ1-1; the match to TRBD1 covers 12 bases. TRBV23-1 is filed as an ORF, its function uncertain. There are 17 residues in the CDR3. With 2 bases clipped from V and 5 bases from J, the junction kept 9 bases outside the gene matches. CDR3 sequence reads: CASSQNPGQGACTEAFF. Written as DNA, the CDR3 is TGCGCCAGCAGTCAAAACCCGGGACAGGGGGCCTGTACTGAAGCTTTCTTT.

This clone appeared a single time. J is TRBJ1-5 and V is TRBV27; D gene uncertain. The V end lost 8 bases, the J end lost 4 bases, and 18 bases lay between the germline ends. CDR3 length: 15 residues. Germline assignment: CDR1 MNHEY and CDR2 SMNVEV (reference sequence). The CDR3 sequence is CASSNQALGNQPQHF. The DNA of the CDR3 is TGTGCCAGCTCCAACCAGGCCCTAGGGAATCAGCCCCAGCATTTT.

This rearrangement joins TRBV5-8 to TRBJ1-2, with D perhaps matching TRBD1 (6 bases). Trimming stripped 4 bases from V and 7 bases from J, with 14 bases between. The germline CDR1 and CDR2 sequences are SGHTS and YDEGEE. The CDR3 contains 13 residues. The CDR3 here is CASSIGGLTGYTF. As DNA, the CDR3 is TGTGCCAGCAGCATAGGGGGGTTGACTGGCTACACCTTC.

The rearrangement uses TRBV30 and TRBJ2-7; D gene uncertain. The CDR3 covers 11 residues. CDR1 and CDR2 (germline): GTSNPN, SVGIG (reference sequence). Trimming left V 2 bases short and J 6 bases short, with 8 bases between. This CDR3 reads CAWSRLGEQYF. CDR3 coding DNA: TGTGCCTGGAGTCGTCTAGGCGAGCAGTACTTC.

This clone was found once. The chain joins TRBV19 to TRBJ1-1; 9 bases agree with TRBD1. CDR3 size: 16 residues. J lost 0 bases, V lost 3 bases, and 5 bases had no gene match. The V gene's germline CDR1 is LNHDA and CDR2 SQIVND (reference sequence). CDR3 sequence reads: CASSIPTGGLNTEAFF. CDR3 nucleotide sequence: TGTGCCAGTAGTATCCCTACAGGGGGCCTGAACACTGAAGCTTTCTTT.

This sequence joins TRBV19 and TRBJ2-6; 7 bases match TRBD1. The CDR3 consists of 15 residues. The J segment lost 3 bases and the V segment lost 6 bases, leaving 5 bases of the junction unmatched. The germline V gene has CDR1 LNHDA and CDR2 SQIVND (reference sequence). CDR3 residues: CASSDRVVGANVLTF. The CDR3 bases are TGTGCCAGTAGCGACAGGGTGGTTGGGGCCAACGTCCTGACTTTC.

The genes are TRBV20-1 and TRBJ2-5; D unresolved. Trimming pared 4 bases from V and 1 base from J, leaving 4 bases between. The germline V gene encodes CDR1 DFQATT and CDR2 SNEGSKA (reference sequence). The CDR3 runs 11 residues. This CDR3 reads CSATTQETQYF. The CDR3 DNA reads TGCAGTGCTACAACCCAAGAGACCCAGTACTTC.

The chain uses TRBV6-5 and TRBJ2-7, with D perhaps TRBD2 (7 bases). The CDR3 length is 15 residues. CDR1 and CDR2 (germline): MNHEY, SVGAGI. The V end lost 2 bases, the J end lost 2 bases, and 13 bases lay between the germline ends. CDR3: CASSYGGGGTYEQYF. The CDR3 nucleotides are TGTGCCAGCAGTTACGGAGGGGGGGGAACCTACGAGCAGTACTTC.

Only one count was recorded for this clone. This chain connects TRBV6-1 to TRBJ2-7; D is undetermined. The V and J ends lost 2 bases and 2 bases respectively, with 4 bases between them. This CDR3 has 12 residues. Germline V gives CDR1 MNHNS, CDR2 SASEGT. CDR3 DNA sequence: TGTGCCAGCAGTGAATGGCCCTACGAGCAGTACTTC. This encodes CASSEWPYEQYF.

V gene TRBV4-1 combines with J gene TRBJ2-2, with a tentative D call TRBD1 (7 bases). The CDR3 loop spans 16 amino acids. In germline, CDR1 is MGHRA, CDR2 YSYEKL. Trimming pared 0 bases from V and 5 bases from J, leaving 13 bases between. The CDR3 protein is CASSQDSTGRTGELFF. CDR3 nucleotide sequence: TGCGCCAGCAGCCAAGATTCGACAGGGAGGACCGGGGAGCTGTTTTTT.

V is TRBV18 and J is TRBJ1-2; a possible D gene is TRBD1 (5 bases). Trimming took 0 bases from V and 5 from J, leaving 22 bases between them. From germline, CDR1 is KGHSH and CDR2 LQKENI. CDR3 length: 18 amino acids. DNA for the CDR3: TGTGCCAGCTCACCACCGGGGAGGGGTCTTAAACTATTGTATGGCTACACCTTC. Its protein product is CASSPPGRGLKLLYGYTF. The variable domain in full, with the rest retrieved from reference TRBV18 and TRBJ1-2, is NAGVMQNPRHLVRRRGQEARLRCSPMKGHSHVYWYRQLPEEGLKFMVYLQKENIIDESGMPKERFSAEFPKEGPSILRIQQVVRGDSAAYFCASSPPGRGLKLLYGYTFGSGTRLTVV.

The V and J genes are TRBV7-2 and TRBJ2-1; D is perhaps TRBD1 (6 bases). Trimming left V 5 bases short and J 6 bases short, with 20 bases between. The CDR3 runs to 16 residues. Germline V gene lookup returns CDR1 SGHTA and CDR2 FQGNSA. The chain's CDR3 is CASSRRWQGSSNEQFF. DNA for the CDR3: TGTGCCAGCAGCCGGCGATGGCAGGGGTCGTCCAATGAGCAGTTCTTC.

The rearrangement uses TRBV9 and TRBJ1-2; D gene uncertain. Germline V gives CDR1 SGDLS, CDR2 YYNGEE. Trimming left V 0 bases short and J 2 bases short, with 2 bases between. The CDR3 is made up of 12 amino acids. CDR3 bases: TGTGCCAGCAGCGTAGAGAACTATGGCTACACCTTC. Its protein is CASSVENYGYTF.

The rearrangement joins TRBV30 to TRBJ1-2, with D possibly TRBD1 on 6 matching bases. Trimming took off 7 bases at V and 6 bases at J, with 21 bases between the two ends. Germline V gene sequence: CDR1 GTSNPN, CDR2 SVGIG (reference sequence). The CDR3 sequence is 14 residues long. For the CDR3, the DNA is TGTGCCTCCCGCGCCGGACGGGGGGCTCATGGCTACACCTTC. It is translated as CASRAGRGAHGYTF.

The rearrangement joins TRBV10-1 to TRBJ2-2, with 13 bases that match TRBD2. Germline-derived CDR1 and CDR2 are WNHNN and SYGVQD (reference sequence). V dropped 4 bases and J dropped 7; count of bases not matched to a gene: 3. The CDR3 contains 15 residues. The CDR3 sequence is CASSGLAGGVGELFF. CDR3 in DNA: TGCGCCAGCAGTGGACTAGCGGGAGGTGTCGGGGAGCTGTTTTTT.

The rearrangement links TRBV18 to TRBJ2-3; no clear D. Trimming removed 2 bases from V and 0 bases from J, with 6 bases in between. This CDR3 is built from 14 residues. Germline V CDR1 and CDR2: KGHSH, LQKENI. The CDR3 sequence: CASSPSISTDTQYF. The CDR3 bases are TGTGCCAGCTCACCATCAATTAGCACAGATACGCAGTATTTT.

V usage is TRBV6-5 and J usage is TRBJ1-5, with a possible D match to TRBD1 (5 bases). Trimming left V 6 bases short and J 4 bases short, with 16 bases between. The germline gives CDR1 MNHEY, CDR2 SVGAGI. The length of the CDR3 is 15 residues. The CDR3 DNA sequence: TGTGCCAGCAGAGCCTCCGGGACGGCAAATCAGCCCCAGCATTTT. This translates into CASRASGTANQPQHF.

This clone has just one count. The genes are TRBV6-5 and TRBJ2-6, with D unclear. The CDR3 covers 14 residues. The germline CDR1 and CDR2 sequences are MNHEY and SVGAGI. V lost 2 bases and J lost 0, with 2 bases in between. The CDR3 reads CASSYSSGANVLTF. CDR3 sequence (DNA): TGTGCCAGCAGTTACAGCTCTGGGGCCAACGTCCTGACTTTC.

The chain's CDR3 is CASSQEKMPGQGVSPLHF. CDR3 bases: TGCGCCAGCAGCCAAGAAAAGATGCCGGGACAGGGAGTTTCACCCCTCCACTTT. The J gene is TRBJ1-6, the V gene TRBV4-1, with 9 bases identical to TRBD1. J lost 9 bases, V lost 0 bases, and 12 bases had no gene match. The CDR3 contains 18 residues. Germline lookup yields CDR1 MGHRA and CDR2 YSYEKL.

In this sample, this clone turned up once. The chain recombines TRBV7-2 with TRBJ2-7; TRBD2 might be the D (6 bases). The CDR3 is made up of 14 amino acids. V was clipped by 5 bases and J by 2 bases, with 13 bases between them. In germline, CDR1 is SGHTA, CDR2 FQGNSA. The CDR3 here is CASSPRSGAYEQYF. CDR3 bases: TGTGCCAGCAGCCCCCGATCGGGGGCCTACGAGCAGTACTTC.

The chain has TRBV29-1 and TRBJ1-1, with unresolved D. The CDR3 is 13 amino acids. CDR1 and CDR2 from the germline V gene are SQVTM and ANQGSEA. V lost 3 bases to trimming and J lost 7 bases, with 15 bases between them. This CDR3 reads CSVDLVSRGEAFF. The CDR3 DNA follows: TGCAGCGTTGACCTGGTCTCCCGGGGTGAAGCTTTCTTT.

This clone has a single count. The chain has TRBV5-1 and TRBJ2-7, with 8 positions matching TRBD1. V lost 4 bases and J lost 0; bases outside the gene matches: 6. CDR3 length equals 15 residues. Germline-derived CDR1 and CDR2 are SGHRS and YFSETQ. The CDR3 reads CASSPFGQGSYEQYF. CDR3 bases: TGCGCCAGCAGCCCATTCGGACAGGGCTCCTACGAGCAGTACTTC.

The chain couples TRBV28 to TRBJ1-5; 7 bases fit TRBD1. V dropped 5 bases and J dropped 1; count of bases not matched to a gene: 5. Germline CDR1 MDHEN, CDR2 SYDVKM. The CDR3 is made up of 15 amino acids. The CDR3 sequence: CASSPRDRSNQPQHF. CDR3 nucleotide sequence: TGTGCCAGCAGTCCGCGGGACAGAAGCAATCAGCCCCAGCATTTT.

The chain employs TRBV7-2 and TRBJ2-1; TRBD1 aligns across 7 bases. The germline CDR1 and CDR2 sequences are SGHTA and FQGNSA. Losses at the gene ends were 1 base for V and 3 bases for J; bases not matched to a gene: 0. There are 14 residues in the CDR3. The DNA of the CDR3 is TGTGCCAGCAGCTTAGGGACAGGCTACAATGAGCAGTTCTTC. Encoded protein: CASSLGTGYNEQFF.